Below, 7 T cell receptor beta chains from the same sample are listed, as sequenced in a study of regulatory T cells in long-lasting Graves disease. The time point is: newly diagnosed GD, antithyroid drugs for less than 3 months. Construction of the TCR library relied on RNA isolated from PBMCs. Construction of TCR beta libraries relied on iRepertoire HTBI primers and on Arm-PCR targeting CDR3 regions. TCRdb analysed the multiplex PCR reads with MiXCR anew, one entry per CDR3 protein. The data hold approximately 360,000 distinct CDR3 sequences, with roughly 10% observed a single time. These same records also appear under a second study, on T cells in Graves' hyperthyroidism and ophthalmopathy.

The input for sequencing was peripheral blood mononuclear cells (PBMCs), taken at new diagnosis, from a patient treated with antithyroid drugs. The receptor set was obtained from a young woman with Graves disease.

This clonotype was found many times. The chain employs TRBV24-1 and TRBJ2-1; 13 bases are a match to TRBD2. The germline V gene has CDR1 KGHDR and CDR2 SFDVKD. Losses at the gene ends were 3 bases for V and 3 bases for J; bases not matched to a gene: 1. This CDR3 region has 16 residues. The CDR3: CATSDGTSGNYNEQFF. The CDR3 region has the DNA TGTGCCACCAGTGATGGGACTAGCGGGAACTACAATGAGCAGTTCTTC.

This clonotype was found many times. This chain connects TRBV27 to TRBJ1-1, with D possibly being TRBD1 (5 bases). V dropped 4 bases and J dropped 1 base, with 19 bases sitting between them. The CDR3 is 17 amino acids. CDR1 and CDR2 from the germline V gene are MNHEY and SMNVEV (reference sequence). The CDR3 DNA is TGTGCCAGCAGTTCCCGCCCCGCCTTCGGGACGAACACTGAAGCTTTCTTT. This translates into CASSSRPAFGTNTEAFF.

At least ten counts were recorded for this clonotype. CDR3 amino acids: CASSNGPQGHQETQYF. The CDR3 region has the DNA TGTGCCAGCAGCAACGGCCCCCAGGGGCACCAAGAGACCCAGTACTTC. The chain carries TRBV28 and TRBJ2-5; D may be TRBD1 (6 bases). The CDR3 totals 16 residues. CDR1 is MDHEN and CDR2 is SYDVKM in the germline V gene. The V and J ends lost 6 bases and 0 bases respectively, with 17 bases between them. Combining the CDR3 with reference TRBV28 and TRBJ2-5 gives the whole variable domain DVKVTQSSRYLVKRTGEKVFLECVQDMDHENMFWYRQDPGLGLRLIYFSYDVKMKEKGDIPEGYSVSREKKERFSLILESASTNQTSMYLCASSNGPQGHQETQYFGPGTRLLVL.

In this sample, this clonotype turned up many times. The genes are TRBV20-1 and TRBJ1-5, with D unresolved. Germline V CDR1 and CDR2: DFQATT, SNEGSKA (reference sequence). CDR3 size: 14 residues. Trimming stripped 6 bases from V and 0 bases from J, with 12 bases between. The chain's CDR3 is CSAGEDSSNQPQHF. CDR3 bases: TGCAGTGCGGGCGAGGATTCTAGCAATCAGCCCCAGCATTTT.

This clonotype came up a few times. The chain carries TRBV29-1 and TRBJ2-5; 7 bases map to TRBD2. V was pared by 3 bases and J by 4 bases, with 5 bases of the junction left unmatched. The CDR3 spans 13 residues. In germline, CDR1 is SQVTM, CDR2 ANQGSEA. The CDR3 reads CSVEKWGGETQYF. In nucleotides, the CDR3 is TGCAGCGTTGAGAAGTGGGGGGGAGAGACCCAGTACTTC.

This clonotype was detected ten times or more. The V call is TRBV2, the J call TRBJ1-6; D gene unclear. The CDR3 totals 15 residues. V was trimmed by 6 bases and J by 10 bases, leaving 19 bases between them. Germline CDR1 is SNHLY and CDR2 is FYNNEI. In nucleotides, the CDR3 is TGTGCCAGCAGAATCCAATCGGGGTTCTCATCACCCCTCCACTTT. Translated, it gives CASRIQSGFSSPLHF.

This clonotype showed up just once. The chain recombines TRBV4-1 with TRBJ2-1; the match to TRBD2 covers 15 bases. Trimming took 4 bases from V and 2 from J; bases not matched to a gene: 6. CDR1 MGHRA and CDR2 YSYEKL come from the germline V gene. The CDR3 has 18 amino acids. The CDR3 coding sequence is TGCGCCAGCAGCCGCGGACTAGCGGGAGGGCAAGCCTACAATGAGCAGTTCTTC. Its protein is CASSRGLAGGQAYNEQFF.